Listed below are T cell receptor beta chains from one sample, sequenced in a study of T-cell memory formation after mild COVID-19. TCRdb ran MiXCR on the 5' RACE reads and lists one entry per CDR3 protein. This sample has a few hundred thousand distinct CDR3 sequences, with 15% to 20% found just once. The sequenced material came from PBMCs or a T cell subset sorted from them (not recorded which). All receptors derive from a man aged 18-30 years who had mild COVID-19 (a few samples of this study predate the infection). Cell type and time point are not known. Each CDR3 is given with its conserved first and last residue. The D gene is left open where the match is weak. Rows may omit the clone size; those that give it use once, few, many or a size class.

D gene: TRBD1
J gene: TRBJ1-1
V gene: TRBV27
clone size: few
CDR3 DNA: TGTGCCAGCAGTTTCCTCGGAGCCGGGACAGTAATTCCACCCCCAGAAGCTTTCTTT
CDR3 protein: CASSFLGAGTVIPPPEAFF

D gene: TRBD1
J gene: TRBJ1-2
V gene: TRBV7-2
clone size: NA
CDR3 DNA: TGTGCCAGCTCAAACACGGGGGGGACAGGCATCTACACCTTC
CDR3 protein: CASSNTGGTGIYTF

D gene: NA
J gene: TRBJ2-1
V gene: TRBV7-9
clone size: once
CDR3 DNA: TGTGCCAGCAGCTCCGTTTCTGCTTACAATGAGCAGTTCTTC
CDR3 protein: CASSSVSAYNEQFF

D gene: NA
J gene: TRBJ1-2
V gene: TRBV12-3/TRBV12-4
clone size: few
CDR3 DNA: TGTGCCAGCAGTTTTTGGCAGGGAGGCGGAGGCTACACCTTC
CDR3 protein: CASSFWQGGGGYTF

D gene: TRBD2
J gene: TRBJ2-1
V gene: TRBV7-8
clone size: few
CDR3 DNA: TGTGCCAGCAGCTTAGTAGCGGGGACAATATACAATGAGCAGTTCTTC
CDR3 protein: CASSLVAGTIYNEQFF

D gene: TRBD2
J gene: TRBJ2-1
V gene: TRBV6-2/TRBV6-3
clone size: NA
CDR3 DNA: TGTGCCAGCACTTTGACTAGCGGGGAAAATGAGCAGTTCTTC
CDR3 protein: CASTLTSGENEQFF

D gene: TRBD1
J gene: TRBJ2-7
V gene: TRBV6-2/TRBV6-3
clone size: many
CDR3 DNA: TGCGCCAGCAGCTACGGACAGGGTTCCTACGAGCAGTACTTC
CDR3 protein: CASSYGQGSYEQYF

D gene: NA
J gene: TRBJ2-7
V gene: TRBV29-1
clone size: many
CDR3 DNA: TGCAGCGTCATACAGGGAGGCTACGAGCAGTACTTC
CDR3 protein: CSVIQGGYEQYF

D gene: NA
J gene: TRBJ1-5
V gene: TRBV7-6
clone size: NA
CDR3 DNA: TGTGCCAGCAGCACCTCGGACAGACCTGATCAGCCCCAGCATTTT
CDR3 protein: CASSTSDRPDQPQHF

D gene: NA
J gene: TRBJ2-2
V gene: TRBV12-3/TRBV12-4
clone size: once
CDR3 DNA: TGTGCCAGCAGTAACGTACAGGGATACACCGGGGAGCTGTTTTTT
CDR3 protein: CASSNVQGYTGELFF

D gene: NA
J gene: TRBJ1-1
V gene: TRBV6-5
clone size: few
CDR3 DNA: TGTGCCAGCAGTTACCCCGCAGGGAGTGAAGCTTTCTTT
CDR3 protein: CASSYPAGSEAFF

D gene: TRBD1
J gene: TRBJ1-2
V gene: TRBV6-5
clone size: NA
CDR3 DNA: TGTGCCAGCAGTAGTCGGACAGGGAACTATGGCTACACCTTC
CDR3 protein: CASSSRTGNYGYTF

D gene: NA
J gene: TRBJ2-7
V gene: TRBV10-3
clone size: NA
CDR3 DNA: TGTGCCACCGACGGGGGCTACGAGCAGTACTTC
CDR3 protein: CATDGGYEQYF

D gene: NA
J gene: TRBJ1-6
V gene: TRBV7-6
clone size: NA
CDR3 DNA: TGTGCCAGCAGCTTATTCGGGGGCCGGTCCCTCCACTTT
CDR3 protein: CASSLFGGRSLHF

D gene: NA
J gene: TRBJ1-2
V gene: TRBV19
clone size: NA
CDR3 DNA: TGTGCCACCCAGGACAGAAGAAACTATGGCTACACCTTC
CDR3 protein: CATQDRRNYGYTF

D gene: TRBD1
J gene: TRBJ1-2
V gene: TRBV12-3/TRBV12-4
clone size: NA
CDR3 DNA: TGTGCCAGCAGTCAAGGGCCGGGACAGGGCTCTGACTATGGCTACACCTTC
CDR3 protein: CASSQGPGQGSDYGYTF

D gene: NA
J gene: TRBJ2-7
V gene: TRBV6-2/TRBV6-3
clone size: NA
CDR3 DNA: TGTGCCAGCACCCAAGGGTATTATCGCGAGCAGTACTTC
CDR3 protein: CASTQGYYREQYF

D gene: TRBD1
J gene: TRBJ2-1
V gene: TRBV28
clone size: few
CDR3 DNA: TGTGCCAGCAGATTTACCGGGACAGGGAGAAACAATGAGCAGTTCTTC
CDR3 protein: CASRFTGTGRNNEQFF

D gene: NA
J gene: TRBJ2-5
V gene: TRBV20-1
clone size: NA
CDR3 DNA: TGCAGTGCTAGGAGGACAGTGATACAAGAGACCCAGTACTTC
CDR3 protein: CSARRTVIQETQYF

D gene: TRBD2
J gene: TRBJ2-3
V gene: TRBV29-1
clone size: NA
CDR3 DNA: TGCAGCGCGCTTCACGGGGGGTATGCAGATACGCAGTATTTT
CDR3 protein: CSALHGGYADTQYF

D gene: NA
J gene: TRBJ1-3
V gene: TRBV15
clone size: NA
CDR3 DNA: TGTGCCACCAGCAGAGATTGGGGCCCTGGAAACACCATATATTTT
CDR3 protein: CATSRDWGPGNTIYF

D gene: NA
J gene: TRBJ2-5
V gene: TRBV21-1
clone size: few
CDR3 DNA: TGTGCCAGCAGCGTGGGGACCCAGTACTTC
CDR3 protein: CASSVGTQYF

D gene: TRBD2
J gene: TRBJ2-2
V gene: TRBV6-5
clone size: NA
CDR3 DNA: TGTGCCAGCAGTCTCGCCGGGACTAGGCGCACCGGGGAGCTGTTTTTT
CDR3 protein: CASSLAGTRRTGELFF